This TCR beta chain was identified during a study of blood T cells in healthy people across ages. General observations from the study: The donors' CMV status was not determined, possibly confounding changes in expanded clonotypes. Diversity was higher, and naive CD4+ cells more numerous, in long-lived donors than in aged donors.

PCR was performed a second time for about 7 to 12 cycles using a sample-barcoded 5' primer and a J-beta primer mix. TCRdb re-analysed the 5' RACE reads in MiXCR, keeping a single row per CDR3 protein. Of about 580,000 distinct CDR3 sequences in the sample, 40% to 55% were seen once. In the case of this clonotype: Its cognate antigen is unknown.

The TCR was taken from a man aged 80 or over in good health. Sample: blood.

CDR3 DNA: TGCGCCAGCAGCCTGAGGACAGGGGATACTCCTGGGGCCAACGTCCTGACTTTC. Translation: CASSLRTGDTPGANVLTF. The rearrangement uses TRBV4-3 and TRBJ2-6, with 9 bases identical to TRBD1. In germline, CDR1 is LGHNA, CDR2 YSLEER. J was trimmed by 2 bases and V by 4 bases; bases with no gene match: 9. The CDR3 loop spans 18 amino acids.